This T cell receptor (beta chain) was sequenced during a study of T-cell reconstitution after alpha-beta-depleted transplantation in children. Unique molecular identifiers were incorporated when the TCRbeta library was constructed. TCRdb called the PCR reads again in MiXCR, with one record for every CDR3 protein. Here the sample spans some 550,000 distinct CDR3 sequences, roughly 18% being singletons. Germline loops: CDR1 MNHEY, CDR2 SMNVEV (reference sequence). J was trimmed by 0 bases and V by 6 bases; bases with no gene match: 9. The CDR3 runs 16 residues. Source: PBMCs from the stem cell graft donor, taken from the stem cell graft. The chain uses TRBV27 and TRBJ2-3; TRBD2 aligns across 7 bases. The clonotype originates from a human donor who donated a stem cell graft to a child with acute lymphoblastic leukemia. The CDR3 nucleotides read TGTGCCAGCAGCTCTCTACTAGCGACGAGCACAGATACGCAGTATTTT. Translated: CASSSLLATSTDTQYF.